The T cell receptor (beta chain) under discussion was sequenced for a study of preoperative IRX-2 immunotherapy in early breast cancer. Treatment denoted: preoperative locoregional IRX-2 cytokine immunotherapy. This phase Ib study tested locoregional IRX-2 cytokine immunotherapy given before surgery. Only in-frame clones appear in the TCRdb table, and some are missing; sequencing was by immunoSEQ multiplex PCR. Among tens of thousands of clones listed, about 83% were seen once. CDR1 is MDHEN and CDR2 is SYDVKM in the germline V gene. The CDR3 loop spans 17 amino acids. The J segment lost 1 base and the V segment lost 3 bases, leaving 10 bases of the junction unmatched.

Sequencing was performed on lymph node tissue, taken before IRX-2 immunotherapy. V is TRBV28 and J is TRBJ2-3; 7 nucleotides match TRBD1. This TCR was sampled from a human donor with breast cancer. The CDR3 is CASSFPSDRYRTDTQYF. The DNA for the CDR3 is TGTGCCAGCAGTTTCCCCTCGGACAGGTATCGCACAGATACGCAGTATTTT. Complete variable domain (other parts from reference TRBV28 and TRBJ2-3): DVKVTQSSRYLVKRTGEKVFLECVQDMDHENMFWYRQDPGLGLRLIYFSYDVKMKEKGDIPEGYSVSREKKERFSLILESASTNQTSMYLCASSFPSDRYRTDTQYFGPGTRLTVL.